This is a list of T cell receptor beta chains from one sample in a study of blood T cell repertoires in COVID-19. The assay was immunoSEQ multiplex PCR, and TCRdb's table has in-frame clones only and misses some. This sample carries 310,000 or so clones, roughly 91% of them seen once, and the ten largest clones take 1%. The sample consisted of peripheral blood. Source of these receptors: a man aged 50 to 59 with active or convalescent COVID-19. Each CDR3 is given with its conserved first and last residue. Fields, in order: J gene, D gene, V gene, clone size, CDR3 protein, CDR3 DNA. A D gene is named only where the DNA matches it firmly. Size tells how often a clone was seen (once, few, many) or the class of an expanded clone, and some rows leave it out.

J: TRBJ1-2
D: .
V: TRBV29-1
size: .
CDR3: CSVYEAGAYYGYTF
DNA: TGCAGCGTTTACGAGGCGGGGGCTTACTATGGCTACACCTTC

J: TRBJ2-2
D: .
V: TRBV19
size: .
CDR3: CASSIETVTGELFF
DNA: TGTGCCAGTAGTATAGAGACAGTCACCGGGGAGCTGTTTTTT

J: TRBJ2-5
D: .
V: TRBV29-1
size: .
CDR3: CSVLQGSKTQYF
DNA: TGCAGCGTCCTTCAGGGGTCAAAGACCCAGTACTTC

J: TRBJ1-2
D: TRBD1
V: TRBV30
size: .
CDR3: CASPHQQGMPYGYTF
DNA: TGTGCTTCGCCCCACCAACAGGGGATGCCCTATGGCTACACCTTC

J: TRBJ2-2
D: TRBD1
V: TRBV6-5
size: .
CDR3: CASRGTDYSGELFF
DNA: TGTGCCAGCAGGGGGACAGATTATTCCGGGGAGCTGTTTTTT

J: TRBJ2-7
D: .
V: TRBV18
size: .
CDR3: CASSPSDEQYF
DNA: TGTGCCAGCTCACCATCGGACGAGCAGTACTTC

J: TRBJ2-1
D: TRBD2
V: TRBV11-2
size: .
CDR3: CASSLRLAASYNEQFF
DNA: TGTGCCAGCAGCTTACGCCTAGCGGCCTCCTACAATGAGCAGTTCTTC

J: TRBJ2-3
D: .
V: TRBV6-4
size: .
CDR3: CASRSNPGVGTDTQYF
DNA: TGTGCCAGCAGATCTAACCCAGGTGTGGGCACAGATACGCAGTATTTT

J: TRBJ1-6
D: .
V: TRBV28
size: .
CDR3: CASKTGEASYNSPLHF
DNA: TGTGCCAGCAAAACAGGCGAGGCGTCTTATAATTCACCCCTCCACTTT

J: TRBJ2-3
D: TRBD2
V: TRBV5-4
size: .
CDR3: CASSPRGLAGGTDTQYF
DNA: TGTGCCAGCAGCCCCAGGGGTCTAGCGGGGGGCACAGATACGCAGTATTTT

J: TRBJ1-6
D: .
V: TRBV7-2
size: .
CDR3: CASSLSGGENNSPLHF
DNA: TGTGCCAGCAGCTTATCTGGGGGCGAGAATAATTCACCCCTCCACTTT

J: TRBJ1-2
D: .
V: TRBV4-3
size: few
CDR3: CASSQDPRPSLGYTF
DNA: TGCGCCAGCAGCCAAGATCCTCGTCCCAGTCTCGGCTACACCTTC

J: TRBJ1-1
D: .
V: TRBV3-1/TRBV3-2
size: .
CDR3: CASSQRGIEAFF
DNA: TGTGCCAGCAGCCAGCGGGGTATTGAAGCTTTCTTT

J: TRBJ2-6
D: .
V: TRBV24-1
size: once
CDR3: CATSENRIISGANVLTF
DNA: TGTGCCACCAGTGAGAACAGGATTATCTCTGGGGCCAACGTCCTGACTTTC

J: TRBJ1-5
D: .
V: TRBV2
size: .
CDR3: CASSERQLSAPQHF
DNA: TGTGCCAGCAGTGAGCGGCAACTATCAGCACCCCAGCATTTT

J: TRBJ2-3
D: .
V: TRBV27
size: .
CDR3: CASSSLSSTDTQYF
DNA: TGTGCCAGCAGTAGTCTATCAAGCACAGATACGCAGTATTTT

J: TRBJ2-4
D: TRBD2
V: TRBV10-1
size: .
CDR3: CASSESSAGGVGNQYF
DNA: TGCGCCAGCAGTGAGTCCTCAGCGGGAGGAGTGGGTAATCAGTACTTC

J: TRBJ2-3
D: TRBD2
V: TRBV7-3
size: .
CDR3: CASSLRIAPGLAGGTDTQYF
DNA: TGTGCCAGCAGCTTAAGGATAGCTCCGGGACTAGCGGGAGGCACAGATACGCAGTATTTT

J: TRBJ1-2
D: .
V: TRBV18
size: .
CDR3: CASSPGAGFHGYTF
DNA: TGTGCCAGCTCACCAGGGGCAGGGTTTCATGGCTACACCTTC

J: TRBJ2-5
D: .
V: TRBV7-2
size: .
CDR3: CASSSQARVRKTQYF
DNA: TGTGCCAGCAGCTCCCAAGCCAGGGTACGAAAGACCCAGTACTTC

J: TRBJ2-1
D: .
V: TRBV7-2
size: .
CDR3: CASSLNSPSSYNEQFF
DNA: TGTGCCAGCAGCTTGAATTCTCCGAGCTCCTACAATGAGCAGTTCTTC

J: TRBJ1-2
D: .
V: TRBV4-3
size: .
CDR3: CASSQAGRNYGYTF
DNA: TGCGCCAGCAGCCAAGCAGGCAGGAACTATGGCTACACCTTC

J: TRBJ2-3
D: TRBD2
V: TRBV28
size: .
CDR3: CASALSGGTDTQYF
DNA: TGTGCCAGCGCACTTAGCGGGGGCACAGATACGCAGTATTTT

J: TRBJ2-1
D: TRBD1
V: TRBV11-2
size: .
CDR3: CASSRNRGLNEQFF
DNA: TGTGCCAGCAGCCGGAACAGGGGGCTGAATGAGCAGTTCTTC

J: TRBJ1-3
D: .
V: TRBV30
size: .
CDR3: CAWSVFGNTIYF
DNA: TGTGCCTGGAGTGTCTTTGGAAACACCATATATTTT

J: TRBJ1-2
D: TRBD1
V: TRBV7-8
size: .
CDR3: CASSVGQGGYGYTF
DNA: TGTGCCAGCAGCGTCGGACAGGGGGGCTATGGCTACACCTTC

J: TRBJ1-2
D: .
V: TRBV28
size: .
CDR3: CASLHPTDSYGYTF
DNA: TGTGCCAGTTTACATCCGACAGACAGCTATGGCTACACCTTC

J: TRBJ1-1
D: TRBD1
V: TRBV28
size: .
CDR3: CASSPTGLGTEAFF
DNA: TGTGCCAGCAGTCCGACAGGGCTGGGCACTGAAGCTTTCTTT

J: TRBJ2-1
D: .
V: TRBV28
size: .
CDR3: CASSTPSGTNSYNEQFF
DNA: TGTGCCAGCAGTACTCCCTCCGGGACAAATTCCTACAATGAGCAGTTCTTC

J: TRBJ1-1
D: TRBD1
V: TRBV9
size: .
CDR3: CASSVGPPTGRSNTEAFF
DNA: TGTGCCAGCAGCGTAGGGCCCCCGACAGGGAGATCGAACACTGAAGCTTTCTTT

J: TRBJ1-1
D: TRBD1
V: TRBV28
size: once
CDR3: CASSLPTGGRTEAFF
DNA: TGTGCCAGCAGTTTACCTACAGGGGGCCGCACTGAAGCTTTCTTT

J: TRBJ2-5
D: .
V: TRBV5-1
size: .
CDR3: CASSFGTSNTPFQETQYF
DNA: TGCGCCAGCAGCTTTGGGACATCCAACACTCCTTTTCAAGAGACCCAGTACTTC

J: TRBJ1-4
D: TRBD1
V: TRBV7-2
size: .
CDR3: CASSAGTGPGKLFF
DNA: TGTGCCAGCAGCGCCGGGACAGGGCCAGGAAAACTGTTTTTT

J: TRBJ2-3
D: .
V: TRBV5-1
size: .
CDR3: CASSLGLAGEVDTQYF
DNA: TGCGCCAGCAGCTTGGGATTGGCAGGGGAAGTAGATACGCAGTATTTT

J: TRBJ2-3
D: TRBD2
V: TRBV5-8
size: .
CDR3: CASSAGTSGTDTQYF
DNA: TGTGCCAGCAGCGCCGGGACTAGCGGCACAGATACGCAGTATTTT

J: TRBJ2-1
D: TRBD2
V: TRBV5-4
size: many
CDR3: CASTRGAGVRNEQFF
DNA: TGTGCCAGCACTCGGGGAGCGGGAGTTAGGAATGAGCAGTTCTTC

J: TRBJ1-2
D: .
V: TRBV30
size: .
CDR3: CAWSVGGGHGYTF
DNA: TGTGCCTGGAGTGTAGGGGGGGGCCATGGCTACACCTTC

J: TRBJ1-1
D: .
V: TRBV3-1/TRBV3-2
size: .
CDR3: CASSQAQSGTEAFF
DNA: TGTGCCAGCAGCCAAGCCCAGTCCGGGACTGAAGCTTTCTTT

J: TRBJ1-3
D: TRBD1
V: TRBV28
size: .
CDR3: CASSPPDRVSGNTIYF
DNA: TGTGCCAGCAGCCCCCCCGACAGGGTCTCTGGAAACACCATATATTTT

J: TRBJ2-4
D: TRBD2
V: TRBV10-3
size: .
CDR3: CAISEPREGSENIQYF
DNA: TGTGCCATCAGTGAACCCCGGGAGGGGAGCGAAAACATTCAGTACTTC

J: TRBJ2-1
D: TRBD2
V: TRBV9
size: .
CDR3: CASSPHGSGGGNEQFF
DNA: TGTGCCAGCAGCCCCCATGGGAGCGGCGGGGGCAATGAGCAGTTCTTC

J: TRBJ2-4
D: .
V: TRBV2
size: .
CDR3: CASSEWQGNRNIQYF
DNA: TGTGCCAGCAGTGAATGGCAGGGCAATAGGAACATTCAGTACTTC

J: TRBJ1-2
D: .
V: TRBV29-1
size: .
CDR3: CSVGGTPNYGYTF
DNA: TGCAGCGTTGGTGGGACACCAAACTATGGCTACACCTTC

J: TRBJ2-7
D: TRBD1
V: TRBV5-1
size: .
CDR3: CASSSRTGENEQYF
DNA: TGCGCCAGCAGCTCCAGGACAGGGGAAAACGAGCAGTACTTC

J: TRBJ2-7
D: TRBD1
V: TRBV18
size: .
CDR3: CASSRDSLSEQYF
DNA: TGTGCCAGCTCAAGGGACAGCTTGAGCGAGCAGTACTTC

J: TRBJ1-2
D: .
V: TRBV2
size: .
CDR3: CASSLGGGYTF
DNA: TGTGCCAGCAGTTTAGGGGGTGGCTACACCTTC

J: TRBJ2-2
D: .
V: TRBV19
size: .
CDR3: CASSTVRTGELFF
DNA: TGTGCCAGTAGTACCGTACGGACCGGGGAGCTGTTTTTT

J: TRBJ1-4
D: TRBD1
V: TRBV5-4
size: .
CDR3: CASSPQGSNEKLFF
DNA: TGTGCCAGCAGCCCACAGGGGAGCAATGAAAAACTGTTTTTT

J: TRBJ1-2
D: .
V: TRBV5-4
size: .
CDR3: CASSLALAAGYTF
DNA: TGTGCCAGCAGCTTGGCGTTGGCGGCCGGCTACACCTTC